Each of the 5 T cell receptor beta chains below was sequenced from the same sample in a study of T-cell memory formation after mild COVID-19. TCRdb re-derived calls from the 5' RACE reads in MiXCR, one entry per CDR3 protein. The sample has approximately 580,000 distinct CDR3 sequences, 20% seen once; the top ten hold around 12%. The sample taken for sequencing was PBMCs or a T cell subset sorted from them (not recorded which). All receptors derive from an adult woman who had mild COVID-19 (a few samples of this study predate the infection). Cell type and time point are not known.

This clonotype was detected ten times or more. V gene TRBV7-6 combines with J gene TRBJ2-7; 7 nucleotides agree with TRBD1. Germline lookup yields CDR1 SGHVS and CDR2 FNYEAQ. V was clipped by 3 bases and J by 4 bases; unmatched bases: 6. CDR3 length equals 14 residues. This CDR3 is CASSLWDSEYEQYF. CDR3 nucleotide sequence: TGTGCCAGCAGCTTGTGGGACAGCGAATACGAGCAGTACTTC.

The CDR3 coding sequence is TGTGCCAGCAGTGTGGACAGGGGGCGCCCCGTCAACACCGGGGAGCTGTTTTTT. Translation gives CASSVDRGRPVNTGELFF. The chain couples TRBV2 to TRBJ2-2, with 11 bases fitting TRBD1. The CDR3 totals 18 residues. J was trimmed by 2 bases and V by 4 bases; bases with no gene match: 9. Germline V CDR1 and CDR2: SNHLY, FYNNEI. Full variable domain (rest looked up from reference TRBV2 and TRBJ2-2): EPEVTQTPSHQVTQMGQEVILRCVPISNHLYFYWYRQILGQKVEFLVSFYNNEISEKSEIFDDQFSVERPDGSNFTLKIRSTKLEDSAMYFCASSVDRGRPVNTGELFFGEGSRLTVL.

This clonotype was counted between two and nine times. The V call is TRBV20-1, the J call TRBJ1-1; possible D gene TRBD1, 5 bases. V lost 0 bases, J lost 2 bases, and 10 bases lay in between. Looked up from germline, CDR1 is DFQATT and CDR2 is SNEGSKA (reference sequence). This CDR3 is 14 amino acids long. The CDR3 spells CSARDLRGNTEAFF. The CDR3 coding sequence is TGCAGTGCTAGAGATCTTCGGGGCAACACTGAAGCTTTCTTT.

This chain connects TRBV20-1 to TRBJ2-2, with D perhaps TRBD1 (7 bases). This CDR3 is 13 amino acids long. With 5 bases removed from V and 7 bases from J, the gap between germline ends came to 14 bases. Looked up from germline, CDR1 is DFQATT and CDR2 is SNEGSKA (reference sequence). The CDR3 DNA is TGCAGTGCTTCCAGGGGGGCCGGCGGGGAGCTGTTTTTT. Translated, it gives CSASRGAGGELFF.

The CDR3 coding sequence is TGTGCCAGCGGAAGGGAGTATACGCAGTATTTT. This gives the protein CASGREYTQYF. The gene calls are TRBV12-3 or TRBV12-4 and TRBJ2-3; weak D call: TRBD2 (5 bases). Trimming removed 8 bases from V and 7 bases from J, with 10 bases in between. This CDR3 spans 11 amino acids.